The TCR beta chain under discussion was sequenced for a study of blood T cells in healthy people across ages. Germline V lookup: CDR1 DFQATT, CDR2 SNEGSKA (reference sequence). V trimming: 5 bases; J trimming: 11 bases; junction bases outside the gene matches: 24. CDR3 size: 17 residues. Isolated PBMCs totaled at least 6.5 million in each sample. A J-beta primer mix and a sample-barcoded 5' primer were used in a second PCR of about 7 to 12 cycles. MiXCR, applied by TCRdb to the 5' RACE reads, yields one record per CDR3 protein. The data show about 780,000 distinct CDR3 sequences, about 42% seen once. The clonotype was recovered from an elderly man in good health. The chain is built from TRBV20-1 and TRBJ2-5; 9 bases fit TRBD2. Material: blood. CDR3 nucleotide sequence: TGCAGTGCTGAGGGGGGAATCTCCGGACTAGCGCTCAATGAGCAGTACTTC. Amino acid sequence: CSAEGGISGLALNEQYF.